These 15 T cell receptor beta chains originate from one sample sequenced in a study of T cell responses to AZD1222 COVID-19 vaccine. Profiling relied on immunoSEQ multiplex PCR, and the TCRdb table lists in-frame clones only, not all of them. The sample consists of about 15,000 clones, about 87% of them appearing once. This sample comprised peripheral blood, obtained 28 days after the second AZD1222 dose. The receptors here all came from an adult who received the AZD1222 COVID-19 vaccine.

The J gene is TRBJ2-1, the V gene TRBV4-1; D call uncertain. Germline V gives CDR1 MGHRA, CDR2 YSYEKL. The CDR3 extends over 16 amino acids. V was trimmed by 5 bases and J by 6 bases, leaving 20 bases between them. CDR3 loop: CASSEAGPVGPNEQFF. CDR3 DNA sequence: TGCGCCAGCAGCGAAGCCGGCCCGGTAGGTCCCAATGAGCAGTTCTTC.

In its sample, this clone was seen a few times. This chain uses TRBV7-9 with TRBJ2-2, with TRBD1 matching over 7 bases. The V gene end was trimmed by 7 bases and the J gene end by 2 bases; junction bases not matched to a gene: 7. CDR1 and CDR2 from the germline V gene are SEHNR and FQNEAQ (reference sequence). The CDR3 has 15 residues. The CDR3 DNA is TGTGCCAGCATCCGAGGACAGGTCAACACCGGGGAGCTGTTTTTT. Residues: CASIRGQVNTGELFF.

The count of this clone is one. The chain couples TRBV5-1 to TRBJ2-7, with TRBD2 as a possible D gene (5 bases). Germline assignment: CDR1 SGHRS and CDR2 YFSETQ. Trimming cost V 4 bases and J 3 bases, with 14 bases left between them. This CDR3 is 14 amino acids long. CDR3 residues: CASSVSSRIYEQYF. DNA for the CDR3: TGCGCCAGCAGCGTCTCTAGCAGAATCTACGAGCAGTACTTC.

The chain is built from TRBV11-2 and TRBJ1-2; no clear D. The CDR3 extends over 12 amino acids. Germline V lookup: CDR1 SGHAT, CDR2 FQNNGV. V was pared by 6 bases and J by 7 bases, with 12 bases between. CDR3: CASSWVDGGYTF. CDR3 nucleotides: TGTGCCAGCAGTTGGGTGGACGGTGGCTACACCTTC.

The gene calls are TRBV11-1 and TRBJ1-4; D call uncertain. V lost 3 bases, J lost 2 bases, and 7 bases lay in between. CDR3 length: 14 residues. Germline V gives CDR1 SGHAT, CDR2 FQDESV (reference sequence). The CDR3 sequence: CASSFQPTNEKLFF. In DNA form, the CDR3 reads TGTGCCAGCAGCTTCCAACCTACTAATGAAAAACTGTTTTTT.

The V and J genes are TRBV7-3 and TRBJ2-7, with a tentative D call TRBD2 (5 bases). Germline-derived CDR1 and CDR2 are SGHTA and FQGTGA. This CDR3 comprises 14 residues. V lost 2 bases to trimming and J lost 0 bases, with 8 bases between them. The CDR3 coding sequence is TGTGCCAGCAGCTTACGGGAAGGCTCCTACGAGCAGTACTTC. It translates to CASSLREGSYEQYF. Full variable domain (outside the CDR3, taken from reference TRBV7-3 and TRBJ2-7): GAGVSQTPSNKVTEKGKYVELRCDPISGHTALYWYRQSLGQGPEFLIYFQGTGAADDSGLPNDRFFAVRPEGSVSTLKIQRTERGDSAVYLCASSLREGSYEQYFGPGTRLTVT.

The chain has TRBV7-9 and TRBJ1-5, with D possibly TRBD1 on 5 matching bases. Germline assignment: CDR1 SEHNR and CDR2 FQNEAQ (reference sequence). This CDR3 has 16 amino acids. V was trimmed by 2 bases and J by 4 bases, leaving 15 bases between them. This chain's CDR3 is CASSLSASGGNQPQHF. The CDR3 DNA sequence: TGTGCCAGCAGCTTATCTGCGTCTGGGGGGAATCAGCCCCAGCATTTT. The entire variable domain, with the rest obtained from reference TRBV7-9 and TRBJ1-5, is as follows: DTGVSQNPRHKITKRGQNVTFRCDPISEHNRLYWYRQTLGQGPEFLTYFQNEAQLEKSRLLSDRFSAERPKGSFSTLEIQRTEQGDSAMYLCASSLSASGGNQPQHFGDGTRLSIL.

This clone showed up just once. CDR3 DNA sequence: TGCGCCAGCAGCTACATTGAGGGGATTCAAGGCTACGAGCAGTACTTC. This sequence encodes CASSYIEGIQGYEQYF. J is TRBJ2-7 and V is TRBV5-1; D might be TRBD1 or TRBD2, each matching 5 bases. The CDR3 loop spans 16 amino acids. Germline CDR1 reads SGHRS; CDR2 reads YFSETQ. V lost 3 bases and J lost 3, with 19 bases in between.

The chain couples TRBV28 to TRBJ1-1; D call uncertain. CDR1 is MDHEN, CDR2 SYDVKM, per germline. The CDR3 consists of 15 residues. The V end lost 8 bases, the J end lost 1 base, and 17 bases lay between the germline ends. The CDR3 nucleotides are TGTGCCAGCCCACCCCCTCGCGGCAGGAACACTGAAGCTTTCTTT. Amino acids: CASPPPRGRNTEAFF.

This chain connects TRBV5-1 to TRBJ2-7; the D is unclear. Deletions cut 2 bases from V and 3 bases from J, with 12 bases between. CDR3 length: 14 amino acids. Per germline, CDR1 SGHRS and CDR2 YFSETQ. CDR3 residues: CASSLDVLGYEQYF. The CDR3 nucleotides read TGCGCCAGCAGCTTAGATGTCCTAGGCTACGAGCAGTACTTC.

The chain joins TRBV18 to TRBJ1-1; 8 nucleotides agree with TRBD1. Germline V gene sequence: CDR1 KGHSH, CDR2 LQKENI. Trimming took 5 bases from V and 2 from J; bases not matched to a gene: 10. The CDR3 is 16 residues long. The CDR3 DNA reads as TGTGCCAGCTCAGACAGGGGACCGGGAGGAAACACTGAAGCTTTCTTT. This encodes CASSDRGPGGNTEAFF. The complete variable domain, with remaining parts taken from reference TRBV18 and TRBJ1-1, reads NAGVMQNPRHLVRRRGQEARLRCSPMKGHSHVYWYRQLPEEGLKFMVYLQKENIIDESGMPKERFSAEFPKEGPSILRIQQVVRGDSAAYFCASSDRGPGGNTEAFFGQGTRLTVV.

This chain connects TRBV19 to TRBJ1-6, with D possibly being TRBD1 (5 bases). CDR1 is LNHDA, CDR2 SQIVND, per germline (reference sequence). CDR3 length equals 13 residues. V lost 1 base and J lost 14, with 12 bases in between. The DNA of the CDR3 is TGTGCCAGTAGTATAGGGACGGGGCCGGCCCTCCACTTT. Translating it yields CASSIGTGPALHF.

This clone was seen more than once but under ten times. The rearrangement uses TRBV14 and TRBJ2-3, with TRBD2 matching 13 bases. The CDR3 consists of 17 residues. Germline loops: CDR1 SGHDN, CDR2 FVKESK. V was clipped by 2 bases and J by 6 bases; unmatched bases: 8. Here the CDR3 DNA reads TGTGCCAGCAGCCAAACTAGCGGGGGGGCCCGTGTTGATACGCAGTATTTT. As protein: CASSQTSGGARVDTQYF. Full variable domain (outside the CDR3, taken from reference TRBV14 and TRBJ2-3): EAGVTQFPSHSVIEKGQTVTLRCDPISGHDNLYWYRRVMGKEIKFLLHFVKESKQDESGMPNNRFLAERTGGTYSTLKVQPAELEDSGVYFCASSQTSGGARVDTQYFGPGTRLTVL.

The chain recombines TRBV5-6 with TRBJ2-5; 8 positions agree with TRBD1. The CDR3 spans 15 residues. Germline assignment: CDR1 SGHDT and CDR2 YYEEEE. J gave up 7 bases and V 4 bases, and 12 bases lay outside the gene matches. The CDR3 protein is CASSTDRVPRGTQYF. The CDR3 bases are TGTGCCAGCAGCACGGACAGGGTTCCTAGGGGGACCCAGTACTTC.

The chain joins TRBV2 to TRBJ2-7, with 12 bases fitting TRBD1. The germline V gene has CDR1 SNHLY and CDR2 FYNNEI. There are 14 residues in the CDR3. Trimming took 8 bases from V and 7 from J; bases not matched to a gene: 9. The CDR3 DNA follows: TGTGCCAGCGGGCAGGGACAGGGGGCTCGGGAGCAGTACTTC. Translating gives CASGQGQGAREQYF.